This is a list of T cell receptor beta chains from one sample in a study of Graves' ophthalmopathy and Graves' hyperthyroidism. TCRdb re-called the multiplex PCR reads through MiXCR, storing one row per CDR3 protein. The sample holds approximately 480,000 distinct CDR3 sequences; around 14% are singletons and the top ten take 9.5% to 10%. The sample taken for sequencing was blood. These receptor sequences come from a woman aged 30 to 39 with Graves' ophthalmopathy. Each CDR3 is given with its conserved first and last residue.

CDR3	V	J
CASSFKGGNTEAFF	TRBV12-3/TRBV12-4	TRBJ1-1
CASSQRRGNTIYF	TRBV6-1	TRBJ1-3
CASSLLGHGSRANTGELFF	TRBV11-2	TRBJ2-2
CASSLGPGRDTEAFF	TRBV5-1	TRBJ1-1
CASTLGGQGAYEQYF	TRBV28	TRBJ2-7
CASSYSGENQPQHF	TRBV12-3/TRBV12-4	TRBJ1-5
CASSPDGPRLNQPQHF	TRBV7-8	TRBJ1-5
CASSERQAAPEAFF	TRBV2	TRBJ1-1
CASSPGQNNQPQHF	TRBV12-3/TRBV12-4	TRBJ1-5
CASSLVGQPSNSPLHF	TRBV4-1	TRBJ1-6
CASSYFAGGPRELFF	TRBV6-5	TRBJ2-2
CASSGQTGGTGELFF	TRBV3-1	TRBJ2-2
CASSDGRGGNYGYTF	TRBV2	TRBJ1-2
CASDSNWGSQETQYF	TRBV6-1	TRBJ2-5
CASSSTWIGNYGYTF	TRBV5-8	TRBJ1-2
CATSRPDGSYEQYF	TRBV15	TRBJ2-7
CASSEVAGDTGELFF	TRBV13	TRBJ2-2
CSGGNRAYEQYF	TRBV29-1	TRBJ2-7
CSAFGRGVTEAFF	TRBV20-1	TRBJ1-1
CASSQDRGQGNSPLHF	TRBV4-1	TRBJ1-6
CASSSPGTSALKTQYF	TRBV11-2	TRBJ2-5
CASSPRTSGPYEQYF	TRBV5-1	TRBJ2-7
CASSFAGGKYEQYF	TRBV11-2	TRBJ2-7
CASSLLMLYGYTF	TRBV12-3/TRBV12-4	TRBJ1-2
CASSYNLAANTGELFF	TRBV6-5	TRBJ2-2
CASSEEPQGAMGEQYF	TRBV10-1	TRBJ2-7
CASRASGLAKNIQYF	TRBV11-2	TRBJ2-4
CSADPPGGNTEAFF	TRBV20-1	TRBJ1-1
CASSGQGGSWSNQPQHF	TRBV25-1	TRBJ1-5
CASSYSSRAEAFF	TRBV6-5	TRBJ1-1
CASRGAPETQYF	TRBV7-9	TRBJ2-5
CASSPSQNNYGYEQYF	TRBV5-1	TRBJ2-7
CASSLNQGSGETEAFF	TRBV18	TRBJ1-1
CASSQTRGGEQYF	TRBV11-3	TRBJ2-7
CASTDRRNYGYTF	TRBV2	TRBJ1-2
CASSLAGSLNTEAFF	TRBV7-8	TRBJ1-1
CASSSLGNYGYTF	TRBV28	TRBJ1-2
CASSLKGTGVTGELFF	TRBV28	TRBJ2-2
CASSLGLDRDEAFF	TRBV5-1	TRBJ1-1
CSLSRDRALNTEAFF	TRBV29-1	TRBJ1-1
CSADRTDTGELFF	TRBV20-1	TRBJ2-2
CASSIIGGNQPQHF	TRBV19	TRBJ1-5
CASSLTGPSSYEQYF	TRBV28	TRBJ2-7
CASSSLATETQYF	TRBV28	TRBJ2-5
CSAGRGNTEAFF	TRBV29-1	TRBJ1-1
CSARLAGGLAYEQYF	TRBV20-1	TRBJ2-7
CASSLAGPLEAFF	TRBV7-9	TRBJ1-1
CAWSPKSSPLHF	TRBV30	TRBJ1-6
CSARTDRGSETQYF	TRBV20-1	TRBJ2-5
CASSSGTSGATYEQYF	TRBV28	TRBJ2-7
CASSFDRGTDEQYF	TRBV28	TRBJ2-7
CASGRTGGSPLHF	TRBV28	TRBJ1-6
CASSLVRSSGGGYEQYF	TRBV5-1	TRBJ2-7
CASSLSSKGGYTF	TRBV28	TRBJ1-2
CASSGGTGGHEQYF	TRBV7-9	TRBJ2-7